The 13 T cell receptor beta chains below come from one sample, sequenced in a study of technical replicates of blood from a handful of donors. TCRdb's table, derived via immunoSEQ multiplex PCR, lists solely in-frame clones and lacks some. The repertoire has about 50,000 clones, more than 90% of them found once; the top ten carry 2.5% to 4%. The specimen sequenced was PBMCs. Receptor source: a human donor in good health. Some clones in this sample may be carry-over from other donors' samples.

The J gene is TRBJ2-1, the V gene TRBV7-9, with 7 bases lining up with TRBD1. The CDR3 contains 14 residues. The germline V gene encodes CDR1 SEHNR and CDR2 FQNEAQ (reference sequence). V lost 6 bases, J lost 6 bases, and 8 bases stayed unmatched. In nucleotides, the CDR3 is TGTGCCAGCAGTTTACAGGGGCCAAGCAATGAGCAGTTCTTC. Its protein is CASSLQGPSNEQFF. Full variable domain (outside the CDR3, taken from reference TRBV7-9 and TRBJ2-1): DTGVSQNPRHKITKRGQNVTFRCDPISEHNRLYWYRQTLGQGPEFLTYFQNEAQLEKSRLLSDRFSAERPKGSFSTLEIQRTEQGDSAMYLCASSLQGPSNEQFFGPGTRLTVL.

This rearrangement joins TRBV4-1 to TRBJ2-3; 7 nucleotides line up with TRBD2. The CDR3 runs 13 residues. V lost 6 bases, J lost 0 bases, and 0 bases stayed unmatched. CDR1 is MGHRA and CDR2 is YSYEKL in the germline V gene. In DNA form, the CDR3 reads TGCGCCAGCAGAGCGGGGAGCACAGATACGCAGTATTTT. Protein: CASRAGSTDTQYF.

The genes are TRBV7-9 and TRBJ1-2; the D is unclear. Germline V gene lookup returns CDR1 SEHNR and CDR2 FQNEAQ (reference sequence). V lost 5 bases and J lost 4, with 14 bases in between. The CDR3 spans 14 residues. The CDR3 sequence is CASSLYRLGYGYTF. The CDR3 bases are TGTGCCAGCAGCCTCTACCGACTAGGCTATGGCTACACCTTC.

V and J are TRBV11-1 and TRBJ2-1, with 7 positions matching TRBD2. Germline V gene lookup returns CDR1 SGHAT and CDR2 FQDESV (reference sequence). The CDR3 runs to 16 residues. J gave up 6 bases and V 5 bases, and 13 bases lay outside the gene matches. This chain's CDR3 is CASSLLFAGEGNEQFF. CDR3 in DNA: TGTGCCAGCAGCCTTCTCTTTGCGGGGGAGGGCAATGAGCAGTTCTTC.

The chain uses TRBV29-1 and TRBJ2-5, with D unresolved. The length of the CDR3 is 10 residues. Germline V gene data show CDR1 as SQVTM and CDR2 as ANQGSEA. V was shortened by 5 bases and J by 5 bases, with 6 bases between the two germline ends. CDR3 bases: TGCAGCGTTTTAGCTGAGACCCAGTACTTC. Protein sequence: CSVLAETQYF.

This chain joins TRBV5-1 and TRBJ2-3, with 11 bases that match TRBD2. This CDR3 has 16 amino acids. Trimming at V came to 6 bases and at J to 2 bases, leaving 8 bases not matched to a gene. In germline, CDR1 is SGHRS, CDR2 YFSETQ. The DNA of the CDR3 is TGCGCCAGCACCAACATAGCGGGGGGGGCCACAGATACGCAGTATTTT. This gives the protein CASTNIAGGATDTQYF.

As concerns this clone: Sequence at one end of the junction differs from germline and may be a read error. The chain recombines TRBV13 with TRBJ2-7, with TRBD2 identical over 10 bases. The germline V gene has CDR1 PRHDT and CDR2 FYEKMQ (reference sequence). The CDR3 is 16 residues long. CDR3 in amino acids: CASSLSGRAFSNEQYF. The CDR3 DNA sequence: TGTGCCAGCAGCTTAAGCGGGAGGGCCTTCTCCAACGAGCAGTACTTC.

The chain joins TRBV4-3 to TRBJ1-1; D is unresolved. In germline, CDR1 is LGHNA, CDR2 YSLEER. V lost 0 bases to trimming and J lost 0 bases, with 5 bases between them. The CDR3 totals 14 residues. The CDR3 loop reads CASSQDRLNTEAFF. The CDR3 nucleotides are TGCGCCAGCAGCCAAGACAGATTGAACACTGAAGCTTTCTTT.

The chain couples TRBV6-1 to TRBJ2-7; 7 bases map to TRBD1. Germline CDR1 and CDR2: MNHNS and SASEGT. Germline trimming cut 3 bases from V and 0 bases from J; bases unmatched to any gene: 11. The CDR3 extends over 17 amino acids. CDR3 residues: CASSERQGGLSSYEQYF. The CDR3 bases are TGTGCCAGCAGTGAGAGACAGGGCGGACTTAGCTCCTACGAGCAGTACTTC.

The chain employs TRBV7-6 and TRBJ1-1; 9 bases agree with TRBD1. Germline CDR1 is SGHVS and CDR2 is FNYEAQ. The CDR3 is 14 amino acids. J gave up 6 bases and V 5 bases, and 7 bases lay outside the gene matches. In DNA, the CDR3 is TGTGCCAGCAGCACCGGGACAGGGAGCGCTGAAGCTTTCTTT. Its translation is CASSTGTGSAEAFF.

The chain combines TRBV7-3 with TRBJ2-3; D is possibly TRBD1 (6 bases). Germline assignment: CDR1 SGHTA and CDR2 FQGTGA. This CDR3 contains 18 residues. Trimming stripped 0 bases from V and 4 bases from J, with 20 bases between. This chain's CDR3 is CASSLTVAGASFPDTQYF. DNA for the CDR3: TGTGCCAGCAGCTTAACAGTCGCAGGGGCCTCATTCCCAGATACGCAGTATTTT.

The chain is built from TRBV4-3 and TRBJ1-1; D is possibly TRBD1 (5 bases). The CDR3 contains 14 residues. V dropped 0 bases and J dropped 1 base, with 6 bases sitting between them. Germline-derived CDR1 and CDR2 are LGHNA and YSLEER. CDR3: CASSQDQGNTEAFF. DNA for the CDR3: TGCGCCAGCAGCCAAGATCAGGGGAACACTGAAGCTTTCTTT.

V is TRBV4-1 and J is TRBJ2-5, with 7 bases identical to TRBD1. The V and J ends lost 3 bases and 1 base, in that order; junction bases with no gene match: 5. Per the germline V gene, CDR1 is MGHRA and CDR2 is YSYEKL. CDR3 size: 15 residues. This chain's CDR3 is CASSHLRQGQETQYF. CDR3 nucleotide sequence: TGCGCCAGCAGCCATCTCCGACAGGGCCAAGAGACCCAGTACTTC.